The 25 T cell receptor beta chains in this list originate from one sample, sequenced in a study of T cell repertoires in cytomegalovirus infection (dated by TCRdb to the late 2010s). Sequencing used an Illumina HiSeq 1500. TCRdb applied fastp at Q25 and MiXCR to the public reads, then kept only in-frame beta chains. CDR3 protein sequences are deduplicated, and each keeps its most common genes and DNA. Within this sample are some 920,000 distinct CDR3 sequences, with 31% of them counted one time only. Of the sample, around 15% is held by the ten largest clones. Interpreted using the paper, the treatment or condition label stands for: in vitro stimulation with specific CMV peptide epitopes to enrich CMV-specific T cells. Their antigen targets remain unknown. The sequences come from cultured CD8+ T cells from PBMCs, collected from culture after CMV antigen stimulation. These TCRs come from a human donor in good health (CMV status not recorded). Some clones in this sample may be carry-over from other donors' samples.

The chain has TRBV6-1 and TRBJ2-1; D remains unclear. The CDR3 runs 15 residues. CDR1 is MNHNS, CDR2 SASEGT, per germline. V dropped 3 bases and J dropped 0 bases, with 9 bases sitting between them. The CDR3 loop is CASSDAVSSYNEQFF. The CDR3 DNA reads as TGTGCCAGCAGTGATGCGGTCAGCTCCTACAATGAGCAGTTCTTC.

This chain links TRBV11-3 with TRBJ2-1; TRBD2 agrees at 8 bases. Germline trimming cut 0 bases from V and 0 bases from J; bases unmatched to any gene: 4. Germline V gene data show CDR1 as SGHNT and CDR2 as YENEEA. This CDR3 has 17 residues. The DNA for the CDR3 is TGTGCCAGCAGCTTAGACCGGCGGGGGGCCTCCTACAATGAGCAGTTCTTC. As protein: CASSLDRRGASYNEQFF.

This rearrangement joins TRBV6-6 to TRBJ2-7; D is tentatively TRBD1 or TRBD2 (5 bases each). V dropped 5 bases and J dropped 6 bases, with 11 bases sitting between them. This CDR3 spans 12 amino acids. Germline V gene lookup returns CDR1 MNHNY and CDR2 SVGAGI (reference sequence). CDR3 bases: TGTGCCAGCAGTACCGGGACGCTCGAGCAGTACTTC. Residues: CASSTGTLEQYF.

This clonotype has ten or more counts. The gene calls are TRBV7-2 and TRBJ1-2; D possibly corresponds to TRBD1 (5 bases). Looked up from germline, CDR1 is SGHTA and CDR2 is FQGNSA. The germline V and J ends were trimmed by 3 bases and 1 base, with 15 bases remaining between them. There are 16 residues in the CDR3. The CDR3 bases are TGTGCCAGCAGCTTGGCCCCCTCCAGGGTTAACTATGGCTACACCTTC. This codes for CASSLAPSRVNYGYTF.

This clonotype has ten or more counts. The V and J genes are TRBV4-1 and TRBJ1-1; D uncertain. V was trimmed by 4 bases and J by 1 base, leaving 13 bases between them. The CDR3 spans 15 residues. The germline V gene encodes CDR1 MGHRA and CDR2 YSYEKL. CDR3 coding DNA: TGCGCCAGCAGCCTTCGGATACAGACGAACACTGAAGCTTTCTTT. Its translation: CASSLRIQTNTEAFF.

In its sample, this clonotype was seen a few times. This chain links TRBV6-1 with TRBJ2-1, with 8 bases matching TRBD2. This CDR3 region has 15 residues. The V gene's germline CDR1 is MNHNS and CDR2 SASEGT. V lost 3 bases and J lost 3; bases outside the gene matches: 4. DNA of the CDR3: TGTGCCAGCAGTGAGATAGCGGGGCTCTACAATGAGCAGTTCTTC. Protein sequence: CASSEIAGLYNEQFF.

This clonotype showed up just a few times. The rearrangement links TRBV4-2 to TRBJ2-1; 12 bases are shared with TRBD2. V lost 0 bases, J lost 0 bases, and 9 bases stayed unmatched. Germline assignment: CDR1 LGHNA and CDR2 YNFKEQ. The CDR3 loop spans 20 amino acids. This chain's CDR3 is CASSQEDLAGGGYSYNEQFF. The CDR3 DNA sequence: TGTGCCAGCAGCCAAGAAGATCTAGCGGGGGGGGGTTACTCCTACAATGAGCAGTTCTTC.

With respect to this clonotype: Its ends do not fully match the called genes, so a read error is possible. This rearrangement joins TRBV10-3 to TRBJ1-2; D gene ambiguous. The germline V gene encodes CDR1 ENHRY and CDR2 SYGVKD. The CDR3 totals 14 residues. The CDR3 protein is CVISEAAAGYGYTF. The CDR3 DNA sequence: TGTGTCATCAGTGAGGCGGCCGCCGGCTATGGCTACACCTTC.

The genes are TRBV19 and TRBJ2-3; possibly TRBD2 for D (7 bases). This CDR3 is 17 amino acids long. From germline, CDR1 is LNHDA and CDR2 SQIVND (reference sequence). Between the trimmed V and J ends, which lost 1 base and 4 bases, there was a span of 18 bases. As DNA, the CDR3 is TGTGCCAGTAGTATAGCCGGCGGGGGCCTCATGGCAGATACGCAGTATTTT. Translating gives CASSIAGGGLMADTQYF.

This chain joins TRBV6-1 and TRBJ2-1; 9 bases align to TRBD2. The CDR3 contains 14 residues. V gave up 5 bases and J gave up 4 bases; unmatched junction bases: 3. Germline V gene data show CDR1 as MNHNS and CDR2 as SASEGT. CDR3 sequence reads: CASSTRGGYNEQFF. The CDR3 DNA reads TGTGCCAGCAGTACGCGGGGGGGTTACAATGAGCAGTTCTTC.

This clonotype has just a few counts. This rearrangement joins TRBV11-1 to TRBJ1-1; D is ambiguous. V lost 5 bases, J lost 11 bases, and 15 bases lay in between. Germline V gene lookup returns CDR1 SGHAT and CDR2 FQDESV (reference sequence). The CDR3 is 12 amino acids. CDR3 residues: CASSASLQDAFF. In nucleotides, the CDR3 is TGTGCCAGCAGCGCTAGCTTGCAGGATGCTTTCTTT.

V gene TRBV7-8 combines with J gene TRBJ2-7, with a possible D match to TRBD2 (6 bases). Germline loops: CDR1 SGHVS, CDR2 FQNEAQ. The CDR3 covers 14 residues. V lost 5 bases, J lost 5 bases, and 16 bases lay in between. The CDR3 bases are TGTGCCAGCAGCCGCGGGGACCAGAAACACGAGCAGTACTTC. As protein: CASSRGDQKHEQYF.

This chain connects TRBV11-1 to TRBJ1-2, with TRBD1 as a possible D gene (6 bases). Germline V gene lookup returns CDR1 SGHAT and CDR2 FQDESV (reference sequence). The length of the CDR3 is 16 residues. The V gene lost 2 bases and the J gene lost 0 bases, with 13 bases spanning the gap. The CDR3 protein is CASSLSRTAPNYGYTF. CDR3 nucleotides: TGTGCCAGCAGCTTATCCCGGACAGCTCCTAACTATGGCTACACCTTC.

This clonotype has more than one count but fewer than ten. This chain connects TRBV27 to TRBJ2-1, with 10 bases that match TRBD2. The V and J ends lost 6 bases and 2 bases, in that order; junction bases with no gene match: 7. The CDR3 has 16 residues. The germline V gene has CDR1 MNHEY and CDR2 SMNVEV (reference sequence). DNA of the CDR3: TGTGCCAGCAGCGGAGCGGGGGGGTCTGCCTACAATGAGCAGTTCTTC. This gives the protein CASSGAGGSAYNEQFF.

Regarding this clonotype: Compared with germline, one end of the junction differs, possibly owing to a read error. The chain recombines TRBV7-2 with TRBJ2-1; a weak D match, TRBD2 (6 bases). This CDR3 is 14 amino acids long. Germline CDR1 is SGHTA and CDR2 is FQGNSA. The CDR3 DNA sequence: TGTGCCGGCAGCTTGACCCCTGGGGGGAATGAGCAGTTCTTC. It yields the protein CAGSLTPGGNEQFF.

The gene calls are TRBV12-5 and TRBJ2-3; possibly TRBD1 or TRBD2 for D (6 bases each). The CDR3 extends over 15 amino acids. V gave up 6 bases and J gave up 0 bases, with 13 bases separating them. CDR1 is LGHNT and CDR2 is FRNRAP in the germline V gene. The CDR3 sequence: CASGAGDSSTDTQYF. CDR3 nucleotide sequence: TGTGCTAGTGGCGCAGGGGACTCTAGCACAGATACGCAGTATTTT.

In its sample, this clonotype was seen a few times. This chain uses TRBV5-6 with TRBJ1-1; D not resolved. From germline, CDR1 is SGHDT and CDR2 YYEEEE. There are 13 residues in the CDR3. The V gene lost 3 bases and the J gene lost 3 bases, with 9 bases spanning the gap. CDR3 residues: CASSWTAYTEAFF. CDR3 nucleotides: TGTGCCAGCAGCTGGACGGCTTACACTGAAGCTTTCTTT.

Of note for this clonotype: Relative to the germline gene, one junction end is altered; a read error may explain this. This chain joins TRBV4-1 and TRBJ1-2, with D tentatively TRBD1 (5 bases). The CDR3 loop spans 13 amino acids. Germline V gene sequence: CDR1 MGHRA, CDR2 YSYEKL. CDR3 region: CDSSQEGLYGYTF. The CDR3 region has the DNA TGTGACAGCAGCCAGGAAGGACTGTATGGCTACACCTTC.

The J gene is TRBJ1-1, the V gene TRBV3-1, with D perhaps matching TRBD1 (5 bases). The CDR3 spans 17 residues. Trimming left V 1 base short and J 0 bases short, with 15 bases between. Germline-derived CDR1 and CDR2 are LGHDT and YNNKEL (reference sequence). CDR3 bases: TGTGCCAGCAGCCAAGGTGGGTCAGGGCCCATGAACACTGAAGCTTTCTTT. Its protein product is CASSQGGSGPMNTEAFF.

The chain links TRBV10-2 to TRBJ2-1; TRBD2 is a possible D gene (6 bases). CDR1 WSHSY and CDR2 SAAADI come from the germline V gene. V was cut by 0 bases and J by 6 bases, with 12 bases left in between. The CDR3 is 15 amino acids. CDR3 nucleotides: TGCGCCAGCAGTGAGTCGTTTGCGGGGATCAATGAGCAGTTCTTC. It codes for CASSESFAGINEQFF.

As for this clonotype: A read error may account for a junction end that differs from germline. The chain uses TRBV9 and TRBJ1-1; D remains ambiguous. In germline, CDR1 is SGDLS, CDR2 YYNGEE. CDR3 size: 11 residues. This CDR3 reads CTSDPNTEAFF. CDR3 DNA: TGTACCAGTGACCCGAACACTGAAGCTTTCTTT.

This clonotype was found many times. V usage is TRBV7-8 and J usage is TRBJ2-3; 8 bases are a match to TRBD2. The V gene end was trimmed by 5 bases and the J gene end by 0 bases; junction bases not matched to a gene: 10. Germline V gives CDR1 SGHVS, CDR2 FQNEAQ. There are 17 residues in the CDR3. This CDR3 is CASSPRGSGVSTDTQYF. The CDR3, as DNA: TGTGCCAGCAGCCCTAGGGGTAGCGGGGTTAGCACAGATACGCAGTATTTT.

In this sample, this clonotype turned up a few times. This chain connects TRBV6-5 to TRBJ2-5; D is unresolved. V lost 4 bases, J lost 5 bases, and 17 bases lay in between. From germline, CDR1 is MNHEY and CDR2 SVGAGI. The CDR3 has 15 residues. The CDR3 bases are TGTGCCAGCAGTTTCACGGGCAGCCTCGGGGAGACCCAGTACTTC. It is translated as CASSFTGSLGETQYF.

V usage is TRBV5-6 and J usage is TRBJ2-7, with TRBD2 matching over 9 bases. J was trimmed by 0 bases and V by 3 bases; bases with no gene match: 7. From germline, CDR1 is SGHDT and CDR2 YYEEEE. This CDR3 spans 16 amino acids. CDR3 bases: TGTGCCAGCAGCTCGACGGCGGGGGGGCCCTCCTACGAGCAGTACGTC. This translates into CASSSTAGGPSYEQYV.

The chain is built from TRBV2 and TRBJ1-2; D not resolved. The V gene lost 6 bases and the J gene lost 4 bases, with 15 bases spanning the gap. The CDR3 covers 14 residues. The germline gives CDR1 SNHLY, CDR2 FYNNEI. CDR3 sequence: CASRLKTAFYGYTF. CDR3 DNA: TGTGCCAGCAGACTTAAGACGGCCTTCTATGGCTACACCTTC.